The 9 T cell receptor beta chains below were found in one sample sequenced in a study of PD-1 blockade in classical Hodgkin lymphoma. Every patient experienced relapse after autologous stem cell transplantation, and brentuximab vedotin exposure varied. Repertoires were generated with immunoSEQ multiplex PCR, while TCRdb's copy carries only in-frame clones and drops some. The sample lists approximately 27,000 clones, more than 75% seen once, with around 2.5% in the top ten. The material sequenced was peripheral blood mononuclear cells (PBMCs), taken at baseline. The receptors were gathered from a human donor with classical Hodgkin lymphoma.

This sequence joins TRBV11-3 and TRBJ2-5; possible D gene TRBD2, 5 bases. The DNA matches TRBJ2-7 better at its end, which makes the J call doubtful. Looked up from germline, CDR1 is SGHNT and CDR2 is YENEEA. There are 19 residues in the CDR3. CDR3 coding DNA: TGTGCCAGCAGCTTAGAGTTTGGGGAAGACTATACTGGTGTATACGAGCAGTACTTC. This translates into CASSLEFGEDYTGVYEQYF.

The chain has TRBV4-2 and TRBJ1-1; D is ambiguous. With 0 bases removed from V and 4 bases from J, the gap between germline ends came to 6 bases. Germline V gene sequence: CDR1 LGHNA, CDR2 YNFKEQ. This CDR3 spans 13 amino acids. The CDR3 bases are TGTGCCAGCAGCCAAGAATGGACCACTGAAGCTTTCTTT. Protein sequence: CASSQEWTTEAFF.

This rearrangement joins TRBV6-5 to TRBJ2-7, with D possibly matching TRBD1 (5 bases). The ends were cut back, 3 bases at V and 3 bases at J, with 12 bases in the middle. From germline, CDR1 is MNHEY and CDR2 SVGAGI. This CDR3 is built from 14 residues. The CDR3 is CASSYQGAYYEQYF. CDR3 bases: TGTGCCAGCAGTTATCAGGGCGCTTACTACGAGCAGTACTTC.

To note about this clone: A single base separates this from a much larger clone, so it may be a read error. V usage is TRBV5-1 and J usage is TRBJ1-2, with D tentatively TRBD1 (5 bases). The CDR3 spans 13 residues. Germline CDR1 and CDR2: SGHRS and YFSETQ. CDR3 loop: CASSLEGNYGHTF. As DNA, the CDR3 is TGCGCCAGCAGCTTGGAGGGGAACTATGGCCACACCTTC. Looking up the rest from reference TRBV5-1 and TRBJ1-2 gives the full variable domain: KAGVTQTPRYLIKTRGQQVTLSCSPISGHRSVSWYQQTPGQGLQFLFEYFSETQRNKGNFPGRFSGRQFSNSRSEMNVSTLELGDSALYLCASSLEGNYGHTFGSGTRLTVV.

V and J are TRBV10-2 and TRBJ2-3, with 16 nucleotides matching TRBD2. The CDR3 covers 18 residues. Germline CDR1 is WSHSY and CDR2 is SAAADI. V dropped 7 bases and J dropped 2; count of bases not matched to a gene: 9. The CDR3 reads CASIGTSGGDRPTDTQYF. The CDR3 coding sequence is TGCGCCAGCATTGGGACTAGCGGGGGGGACAGACCCACAGATACGCAGTATTTT.

The rearrangement links TRBV25-1 to TRBJ1-3, with TRBD1 identical over 7 bases. V was pared by 5 bases and J by 0 bases, with 4 bases of the junction left unmatched. The CDR3 consists of 15 residues. CDR1 and CDR2 (germline): MGHDK, SYGVNS. Here the CDR3 DNA reads TGTGCCAGCAGTTACAGGGGCCTCTCTGGAAACACCATATATTTT. Protein: CASSYRGLSGNTIYF.

The V call is TRBV27, the J call TRBJ2-3; tentatively, D is TRBD2 (5 bases). Trimming left V 1 base short and J 0 bases short, with 20 bases between. The CDR3 sequence is 19 residues long. In germline, CDR1 is MNHEY, CDR2 SMNVEV (reference sequence). CDR3 in DNA: TGTGCCAGCAGTTTATATATTGCCCGCGGCGGGTTAAGCACAGATACGCAGTATTTT. Translation: CASSLYIARGGLSTDTQYF.

This chain connects TRBV6-6 to TRBJ2-5; TRBD1 matches at 8 bases. The germline CDR1 and CDR2 sequences are MNHNY and SVGAGI (reference sequence). The CDR3 is 15 amino acids. Losses at the gene ends were 4 bases for V and 3 bases for J; bases not matched to a gene: 7. In DNA form, the CDR3 reads TGTGCCAGCAGTTCGGTCCGGGACAGGAAAGAGACCCAGTACTTC. Protein sequence: CASSSVRDRKETQYF.

This clone has a single count. V usage is TRBV5-1 and J usage is TRBJ1-1; TRBD1 matches at 8 bases. Losses at the gene ends were 0 bases for V and 6 bases for J; bases not matched to a gene: 7. CDR3 length equals 15 residues. Germline lookup yields CDR1 SGHRS and CDR2 YFSETQ. The CDR3 coding sequence is TGCGCCAGCAGCTTGGAGGCAGGGGGCTTTCCTGAAGCTTTCTTT. Translated, it gives CASSLEAGGFPEAFF.